This T cell receptor beta chain stems from a study of beta chain features in type 1 diabetes. Notes on the study in general: In all four CD4+ subsets, TCRB CDR3 length was significantly, moderately reduced in type 1 diabetes.

With V trimmed by 5 bases and J by 0 bases, 10 bases remained unmatched. CDR3 size: 18 residues. Germline assignment: CDR1 MDHEN and CDR2 SYDVKM. This clone was detected a few times. What it binds is unknown. The authors reverse transcribed all of the isolated RNA, so sequencing captured expressed TCRB transcripts. The protocol was immunoSEQ multiplex PCR, while the TCRdb copy is restricted to in-frame clones and leaves out a portion. Here the sample spans approximately 100,000 clones, 28% being singletons. The chain is built from TRBV28 and TRBJ2-5, with 12 bases fitting TRBD2. This clonotype was obtained from a woman between 18 and 30 years old with type 1 diabetes. Sequenced material: central memory CD4+ T cells from blood. CDR3 amino acids: CASSPKSRLAGDQETQYF. Written as DNA, the CDR3 is TGTGCCAGCAGTCCCAAGTCCAGACTAGCGGGGGACCAAGAGACCCAGTACTTC.